This entry describes one T cell receptor beta chain. Its antigen remains unknown. The data derive from a study of vaccination effects on CD4 cells after COVID-19. Study at large: Participants got two doses of BNT162b2 or mRNA-1273 vaccine. Overall study findings and caveats: Healthy vaccinees showed cross-reactivity with common cold coronaviruses in only 1 of 255 vaccine-induced clones. Clones from infection and from vaccination both contracted markedly late after vaccination.

Antigen-specific CD4+ T cells expanded by the ViraFEST assay with viral peptide pools were then sequenced. Subsequent to roughly 10 days of culture, CD4+ T cells were isolated. Having tested negative for nucleocapsid antibodies, the vaccine recipients showed no prior SARS-CoV-2 infection. PBMC were cultured at about 1.9 million per well with about 10 IU/ml IL-2 and about 9.4 ug/ml peptides. Profiled with immunoSEQ multiplex PCR; TCRdb holds only in-frame clones, not every one. Here the sample spans around 71,000 clones, roughly 70% being singletons. Trimming took 6 bases from V and 2 from J; bases not matched to a gene: 4. The CDR3 sequence is 16 residues long. CDR1 is MNHNY, CDR2 SVGAGI, per germline (reference sequence).

The receptor comes from a human donor who received a COVID-19 vaccine. The source material was CD4+ T cells from PBMCs cultured with HCoV-OC43 spike peptides, sampled before COVID-19 vaccination. Subset meaning: HCoV-OC43 spike overlapping peptide pool stimulation. V gene TRBV6-6 combines with J gene TRBJ2-2; 12 nucleotides line up with TRBD2. For the CDR3, the DNA is TGTGCCAGCAGCCGGACTAGCGGGGAAAACACCGGGGAGCTGTTTTTT. It yields the protein CASSRTSGENTGELFF.